These 2 T cell receptor beta chains share one sample of origin, sequenced in a study of T cell responses to AZD1222 COVID-19 vaccine (dated by TCRdb to 2020 to 2023). The time point label of this sample denotes: about 28 days (+/-7) after the second vaccine dose. Libraries came from the immunoSEQ multiplex PCR assay. Held by TCRdb, this immuneACCESS table contains in-frame sequences only and omits some clones. Under half of the omission traces to an unresolved V gene where checked; the cause of the rest is unknown. The sample table lists about 73,000 clones, roughly nine tenths of them with a count of one. The top ten constitute 7.5% to 10% of the sample. The source was peripheral blood, collected 28 days after the second AZD1222 dose. These receptors came from an adult who received the AZD1222 COVID-19 vaccine.

This clone has a single count. The genes are TRBV4-3 and TRBJ2-3; TRBD2 aligns across 10 bases. CDR1 is LGHNA and CDR2 is YSLEER in the germline V gene. Unmatched junction bases numbered 16, after V lost 1 base and J lost 3 bases. This CDR3 comprises 20 residues. CDR3 coding DNA: TGCGCCAGCAGCCAAGGCCCCACCGGGACTAGCGCCAAATCAACAGATACGCAGTATTTT. Translated: CASSQGPTGTSAKSTDTQYF.

The V and J genes are TRBV3-1 (or the pseudogene TRBV3-2) and TRBJ2-1; D not certain. V was shortened by 1 base and J by 13 bases, with 8 bases between the two germline ends. The CDR3 has 11 residues. Looked up from germline, CDR1 is LGHDT and CDR2 is YNNKEL (reference sequence). CDR3 in amino acids: CASSQASVQFF. For the CDR3, the DNA is TGTGCCAGCAGCCAAGCATCAGTTCAGTTCTTC.